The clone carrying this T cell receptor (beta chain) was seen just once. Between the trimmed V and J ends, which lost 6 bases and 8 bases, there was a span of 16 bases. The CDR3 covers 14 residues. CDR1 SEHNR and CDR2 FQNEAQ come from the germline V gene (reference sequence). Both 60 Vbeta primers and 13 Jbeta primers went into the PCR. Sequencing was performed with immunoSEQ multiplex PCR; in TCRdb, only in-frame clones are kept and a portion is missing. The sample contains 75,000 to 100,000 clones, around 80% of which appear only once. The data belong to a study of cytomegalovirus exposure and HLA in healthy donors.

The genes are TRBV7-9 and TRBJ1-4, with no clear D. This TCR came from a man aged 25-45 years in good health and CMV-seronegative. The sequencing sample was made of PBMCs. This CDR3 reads CASSSTYSDEKLFF. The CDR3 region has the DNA TGTGCCAGCAGTTCAACATACAGTGACGAAAAACTGTTTTTT.